Listed here is a single TCR beta chain. This specimen belongs to a study of T cell responses to AZD1222 COVID-19 vaccine. Libraries were prepared by immunoSEQ multiplex PCR; TCRdb keeps only in-frame clonotypes and omits some of them. Among 40,000 to 55,000 clones listed, roughly 85% were seen once. Whether given at about 4 or about 12 weeks, second doses were pooled. CDR3 size: 14 residues. Unmatched junction bases numbered 5, after V lost 3 bases and J lost 5 bases. Germline CDR1 is LGHDT and CDR2 is YNNKEL (reference sequence). This rearrangement joins TRBV3-1 (or the pseudogene TRBV3-2) to TRBJ2-5; 8 nucleotides agree with TRBD2. This clonotype originated in an adult who received the AZD1222 COVID-19 vaccine. Sequencing was performed on peripheral blood, taken 28 days after the second AZD1222 dose. CDR3 DNA: TGTGCCAGCAGCCACGGGACTAGTGGCGAGACCCAGTACTTC. Translation: CASSHGTSGETQYF.